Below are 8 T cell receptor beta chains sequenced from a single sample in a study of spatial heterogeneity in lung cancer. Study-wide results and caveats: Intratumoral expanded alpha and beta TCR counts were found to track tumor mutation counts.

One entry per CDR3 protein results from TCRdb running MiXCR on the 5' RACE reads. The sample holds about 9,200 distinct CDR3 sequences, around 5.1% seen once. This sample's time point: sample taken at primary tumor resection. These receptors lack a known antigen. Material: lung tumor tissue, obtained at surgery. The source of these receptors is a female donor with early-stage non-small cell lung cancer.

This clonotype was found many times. CDR3: CASSEGLGERDTQYF. CDR3 in DNA: TGTGCCAGCAGTGAAGGTCTGGGGGAGAGAGATACGCAGTATTTT. The chain links TRBV2 to TRBJ2-3, with D perhaps being TRBD1 or TRBD2 (5 bases each). CDR3 length: 15 residues. V lost 1 base to trimming and J lost 5 bases, with 13 bases between them. Germline CDR1 SNHLY, CDR2 FYNNEI.

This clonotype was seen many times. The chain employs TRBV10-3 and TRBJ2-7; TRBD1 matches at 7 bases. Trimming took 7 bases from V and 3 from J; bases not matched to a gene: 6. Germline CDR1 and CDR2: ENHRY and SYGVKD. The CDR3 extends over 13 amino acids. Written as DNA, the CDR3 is TGTGCCATCACCTCCGACAGGGACTACGAGCAGTACTTC. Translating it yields CAITSDRDYEQYF.

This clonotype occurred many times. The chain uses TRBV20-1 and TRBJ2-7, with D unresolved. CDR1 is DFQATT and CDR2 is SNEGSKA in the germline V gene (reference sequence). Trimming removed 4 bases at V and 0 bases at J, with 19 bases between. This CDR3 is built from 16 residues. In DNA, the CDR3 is TGCAGTGCTATCGACTCGCGGCGTCTTATCTCCTACGAGCAGTACTTC. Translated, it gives CSAIDSRRLISYEQYF.

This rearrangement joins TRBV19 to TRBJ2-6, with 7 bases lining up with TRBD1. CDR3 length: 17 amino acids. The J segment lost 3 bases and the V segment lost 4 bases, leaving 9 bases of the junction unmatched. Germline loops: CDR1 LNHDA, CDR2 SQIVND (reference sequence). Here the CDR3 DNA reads TGTGCCAGTAGTAAAAGACAGGGTTCGGTTGGGGCCAACGTCCTGACTTTC. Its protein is CASSKRQGSVGANVLTF.

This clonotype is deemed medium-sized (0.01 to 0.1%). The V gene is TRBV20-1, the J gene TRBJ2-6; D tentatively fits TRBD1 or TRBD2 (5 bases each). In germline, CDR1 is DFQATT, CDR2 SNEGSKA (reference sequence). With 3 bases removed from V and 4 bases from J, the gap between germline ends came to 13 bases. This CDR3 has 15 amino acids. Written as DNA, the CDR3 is TGCAGTGCTAGGGGCTGGGGGACCGGGGCCAACGTCCTGACTTTC. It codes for CSARGWGTGANVLTF.

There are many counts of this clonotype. The DNA for the CDR3 is TGTGCCAGCAGCTCGGACGGGGCTGCGAACACCGGGGAGCTGTTTTTT. Residues: CASSSDGAANTGELFF. The chain recombines TRBV7-8 with TRBJ2-2; D may correspond to TRBD1 or TRBD2 (5 bases each). Germline-derived CDR1 and CDR2 are SGHVS and FQNEAQ. This CDR3 comprises 16 residues. Trimming took 4 bases from V and 0 from J, leaving 12 bases between them.

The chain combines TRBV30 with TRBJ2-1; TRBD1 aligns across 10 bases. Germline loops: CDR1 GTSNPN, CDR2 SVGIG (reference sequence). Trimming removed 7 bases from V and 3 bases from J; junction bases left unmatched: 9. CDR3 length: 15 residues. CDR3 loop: CASLVRDRGYNEQFF. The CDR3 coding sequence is TGTGCCTCCCTCGTAAGGGACAGGGGCTACAATGAGCAGTTCTTC.

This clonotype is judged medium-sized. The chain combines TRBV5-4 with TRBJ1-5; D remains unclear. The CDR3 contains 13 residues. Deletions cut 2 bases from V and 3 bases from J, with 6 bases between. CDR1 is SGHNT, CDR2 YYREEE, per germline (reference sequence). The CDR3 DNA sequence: TGTGCCAGCAGCTTAAGTCCCAATCAGCCCCAGCATTTT. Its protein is CASSLSPNQPQHF.